Here is one T cell receptor beta chain with its context. Antigen unknown. The data belong to a study of response to subunit inactivated influenza vaccine. Study-level points and caveats: There was a suggestion from the authors that each seasonal influenza vaccination recruits few new T cells.

A single record per CDR3 protein comes from TCRdb applying MiXCR to the RT-PCR reads. The data show under 850,000 distinct CDR3 sequences, less than 20% seen once. The ends were cut back, 0 bases at V and 5 bases at J, with 13 bases in the middle. The CDR3 sequence is 14 residues long. In germline, CDR1 is DFQATT, CDR2 SNEGSKA (reference sequence). The sequences come from PBMCs from blood, collected about 5 days after vaccination. The clonotype was recovered from a man between 50 and 59 years old who received an inactivated influenza vaccine. This chain uses TRBV20-1 with TRBJ1-1; D call uncertain. The DNA for the CDR3 is TGCAGTGCTAGAGATTCAAGAGGATGGACTGAAGCTTTCTTT. Its protein product is CSARDSRGWTEAFF.